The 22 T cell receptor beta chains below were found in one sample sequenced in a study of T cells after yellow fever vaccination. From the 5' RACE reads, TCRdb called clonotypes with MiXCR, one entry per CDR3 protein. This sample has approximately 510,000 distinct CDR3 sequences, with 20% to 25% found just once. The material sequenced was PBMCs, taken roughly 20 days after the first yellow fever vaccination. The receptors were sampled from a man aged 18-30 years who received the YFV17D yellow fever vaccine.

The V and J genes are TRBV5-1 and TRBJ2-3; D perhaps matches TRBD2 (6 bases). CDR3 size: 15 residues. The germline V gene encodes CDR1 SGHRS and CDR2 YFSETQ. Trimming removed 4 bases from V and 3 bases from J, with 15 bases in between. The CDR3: CASSKTGGLTDTQYF. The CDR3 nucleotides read TGCGCCAGCAGCAAGACTGGAGGGTTGACAGATACGCAGTATTTT.

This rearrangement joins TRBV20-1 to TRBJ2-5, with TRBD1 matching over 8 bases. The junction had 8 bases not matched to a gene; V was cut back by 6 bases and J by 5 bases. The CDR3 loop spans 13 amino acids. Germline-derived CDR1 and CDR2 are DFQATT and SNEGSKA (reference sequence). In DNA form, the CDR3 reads TGCAGTGCAGTTGACAGGGGTCAGGAGACCCAGTACTTC. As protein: CSAVDRGQETQYF.

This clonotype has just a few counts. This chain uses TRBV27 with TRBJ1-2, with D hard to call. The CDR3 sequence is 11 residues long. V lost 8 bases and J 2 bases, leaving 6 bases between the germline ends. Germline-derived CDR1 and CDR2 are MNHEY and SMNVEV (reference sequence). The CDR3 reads CASGENYGYTF. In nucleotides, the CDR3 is TGTGCCAGCGGAGAAAACTATGGCTACACCTTC.

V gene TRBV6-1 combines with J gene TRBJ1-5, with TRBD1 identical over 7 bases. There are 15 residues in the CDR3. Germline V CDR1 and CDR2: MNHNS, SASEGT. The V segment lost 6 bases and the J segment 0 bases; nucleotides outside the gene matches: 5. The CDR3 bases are TGTGCCAGCAGACCACAGGGGAATAGCAATCAGCCCCAGCATTTT. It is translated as CASRPQGNSNQPQHF.

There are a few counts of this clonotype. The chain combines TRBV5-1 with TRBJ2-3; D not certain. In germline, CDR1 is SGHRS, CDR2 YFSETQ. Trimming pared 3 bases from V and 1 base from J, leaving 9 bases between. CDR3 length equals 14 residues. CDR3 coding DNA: TGCGCCAGCAGCTACTTAACAGGCACAGATACGCAGTATTTT. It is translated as CASSYLTGTDTQYF.

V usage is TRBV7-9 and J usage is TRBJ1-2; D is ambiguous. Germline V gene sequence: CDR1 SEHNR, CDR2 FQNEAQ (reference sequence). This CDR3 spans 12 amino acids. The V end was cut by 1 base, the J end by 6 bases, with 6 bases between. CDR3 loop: CASSLGRDGYTF. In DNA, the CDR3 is TGTGCCAGCAGCTTAGGCCGGGATGGCTACACCTTC.

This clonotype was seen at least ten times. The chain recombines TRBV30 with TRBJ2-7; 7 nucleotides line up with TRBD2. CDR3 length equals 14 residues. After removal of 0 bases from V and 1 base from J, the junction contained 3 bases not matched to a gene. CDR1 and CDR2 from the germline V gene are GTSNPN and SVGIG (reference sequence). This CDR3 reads CAWSVLAGSYEQYF. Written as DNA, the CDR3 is TGTGCCTGGAGTGTCTTAGCGGGTTCCTACGAGCAGTACTTC.

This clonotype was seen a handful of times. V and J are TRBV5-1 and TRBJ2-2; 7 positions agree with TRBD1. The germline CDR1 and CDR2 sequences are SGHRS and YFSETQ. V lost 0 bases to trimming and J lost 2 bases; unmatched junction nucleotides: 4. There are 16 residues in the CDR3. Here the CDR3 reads CASSLAGTVNTGELFF. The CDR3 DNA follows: TGCGCCAGCAGCTTGGCCGGGACAGTTAACACCGGGGAGCTGTTTTTT.

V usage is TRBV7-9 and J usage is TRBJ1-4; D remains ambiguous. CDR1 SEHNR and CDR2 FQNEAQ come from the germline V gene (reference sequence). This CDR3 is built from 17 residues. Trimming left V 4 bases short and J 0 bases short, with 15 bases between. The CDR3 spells CASSSTAGGATNEKLFF. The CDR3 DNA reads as TGTGCCAGCAGCTCCACCGCGGGCGGTGCAACTAATGAAAAACTGTTTTTT.

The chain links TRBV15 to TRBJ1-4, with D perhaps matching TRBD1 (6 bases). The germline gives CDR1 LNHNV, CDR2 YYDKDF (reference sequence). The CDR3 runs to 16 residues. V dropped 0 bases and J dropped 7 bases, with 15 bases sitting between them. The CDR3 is CATSRDEGGIGEKLFF. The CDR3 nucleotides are TGTGCCACCAGCAGAGATGAGGGGGGGATCGGTGAAAAACTGTTTTTT.

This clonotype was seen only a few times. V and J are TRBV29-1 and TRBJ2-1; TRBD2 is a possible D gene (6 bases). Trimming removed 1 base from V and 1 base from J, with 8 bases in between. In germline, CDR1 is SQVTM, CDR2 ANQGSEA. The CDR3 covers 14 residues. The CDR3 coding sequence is TGCAGCGTTGAAGGACGGGGGTCCTACAATGAGCAGTTCTTC. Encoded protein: CSVEGRGSYNEQFF.

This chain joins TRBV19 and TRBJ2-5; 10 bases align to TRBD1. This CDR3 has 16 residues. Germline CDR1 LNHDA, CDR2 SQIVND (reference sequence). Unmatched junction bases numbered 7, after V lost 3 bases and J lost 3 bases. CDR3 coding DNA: TGTGCCAGTAGTATGGACGGGACAGGGGCGAAAGAGACCCAGTACTTC. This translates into CASSMDGTGAKETQYF.

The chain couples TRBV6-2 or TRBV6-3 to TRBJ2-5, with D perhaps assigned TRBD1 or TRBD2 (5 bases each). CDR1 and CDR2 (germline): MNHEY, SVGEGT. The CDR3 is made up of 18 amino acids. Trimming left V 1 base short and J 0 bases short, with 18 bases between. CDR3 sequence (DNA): TGTGCCAGCAGTTACTACTTGCTTGGGGGTCGGTACCAAGAGACCCAGTACTTC. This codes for CASSYYLLGGRYQETQYF.

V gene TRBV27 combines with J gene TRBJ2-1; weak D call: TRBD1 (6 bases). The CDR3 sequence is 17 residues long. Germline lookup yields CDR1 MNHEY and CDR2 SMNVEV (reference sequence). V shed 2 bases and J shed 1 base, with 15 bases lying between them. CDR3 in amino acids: CASSLIPTGKSYNEQFF. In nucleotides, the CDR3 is TGTGCCAGCAGTTTAATCCCAACAGGGAAATCCTACAATGAGCAGTTCTTC.

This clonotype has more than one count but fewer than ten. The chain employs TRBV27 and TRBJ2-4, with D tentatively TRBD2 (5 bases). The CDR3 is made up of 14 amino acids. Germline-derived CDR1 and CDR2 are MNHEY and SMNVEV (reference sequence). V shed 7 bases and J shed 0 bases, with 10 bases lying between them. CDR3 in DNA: TGTGCCAGCACCGGAGGCTCAGCCAAAAACATTCAGTACTTC. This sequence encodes CASTGGSAKNIQYF.

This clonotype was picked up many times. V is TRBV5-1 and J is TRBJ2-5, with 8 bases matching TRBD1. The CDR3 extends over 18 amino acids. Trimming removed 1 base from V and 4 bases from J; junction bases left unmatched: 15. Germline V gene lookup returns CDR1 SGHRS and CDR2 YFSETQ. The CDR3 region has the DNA TGCGCCAGCAGCTTGCCGCAGCAACGACAGGGGAATTTAGAGACCCAGTACTTC. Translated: CASSLPQQRQGNLETQYF.

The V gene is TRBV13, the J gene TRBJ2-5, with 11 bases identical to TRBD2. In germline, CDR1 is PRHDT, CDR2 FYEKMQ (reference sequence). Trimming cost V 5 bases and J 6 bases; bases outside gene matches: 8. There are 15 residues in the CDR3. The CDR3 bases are TGTGCCAGCAGCCTTAGCGGGGGGGCCGGGAAGACCCAGTACTTC. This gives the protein CASSLSGGAGKTQYF.

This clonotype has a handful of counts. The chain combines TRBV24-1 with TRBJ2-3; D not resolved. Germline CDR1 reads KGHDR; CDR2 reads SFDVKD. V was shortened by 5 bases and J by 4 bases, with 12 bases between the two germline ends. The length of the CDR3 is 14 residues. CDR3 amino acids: CATSARGNPDTQYF. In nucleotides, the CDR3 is TGTGCCACCAGTGCCCGTGGGAACCCAGATACGCAGTATTTT.

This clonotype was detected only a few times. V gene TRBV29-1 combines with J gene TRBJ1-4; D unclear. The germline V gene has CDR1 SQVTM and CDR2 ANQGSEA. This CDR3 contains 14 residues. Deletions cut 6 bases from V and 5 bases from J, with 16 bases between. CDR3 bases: TGCAGCGTGGCCCTAGAGGACGGAAATGAAAAACTGTTTTTT. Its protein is CSVALEDGNEKLFF.

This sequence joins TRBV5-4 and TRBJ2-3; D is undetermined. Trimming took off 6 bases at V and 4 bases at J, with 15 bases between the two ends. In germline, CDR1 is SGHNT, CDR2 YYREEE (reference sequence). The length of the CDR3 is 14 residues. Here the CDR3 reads CASTPFRTPDTQYF. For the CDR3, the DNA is TGTGCCAGCACCCCCTTTCGAACACCAGATACGCAGTATTTT.

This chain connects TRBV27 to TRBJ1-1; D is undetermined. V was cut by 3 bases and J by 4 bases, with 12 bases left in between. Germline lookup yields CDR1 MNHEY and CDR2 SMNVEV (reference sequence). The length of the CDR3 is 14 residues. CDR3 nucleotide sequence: TGTGCCAGCAGTTTTCGCGATGCGAGCACTGAAGCTTTCTTT. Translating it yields CASSFRDASTEAFF.

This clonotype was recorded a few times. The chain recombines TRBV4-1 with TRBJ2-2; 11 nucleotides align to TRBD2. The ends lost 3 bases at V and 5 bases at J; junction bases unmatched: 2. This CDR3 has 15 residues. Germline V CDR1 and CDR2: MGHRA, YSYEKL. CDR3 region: CASSHSGGETGELFF. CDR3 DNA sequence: TGCGCCAGCAGCCATAGCGGGGGGGAAACCGGGGAGCTGTTTTTT.